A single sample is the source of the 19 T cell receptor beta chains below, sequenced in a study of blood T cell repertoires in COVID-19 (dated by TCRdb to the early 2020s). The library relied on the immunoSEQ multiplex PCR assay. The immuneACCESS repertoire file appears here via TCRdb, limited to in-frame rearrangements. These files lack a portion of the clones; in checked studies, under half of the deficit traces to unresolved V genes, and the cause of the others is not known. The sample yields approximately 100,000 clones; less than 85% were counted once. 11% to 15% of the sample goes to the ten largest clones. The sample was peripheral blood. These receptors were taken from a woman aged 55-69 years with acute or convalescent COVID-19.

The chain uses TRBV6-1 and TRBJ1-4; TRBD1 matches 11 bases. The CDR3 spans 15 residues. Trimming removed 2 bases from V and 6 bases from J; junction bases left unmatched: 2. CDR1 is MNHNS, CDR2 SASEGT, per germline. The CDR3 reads CASSERGQGDEKLFF. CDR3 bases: TGTGCCAGCAGTGAACGGGGACAGGGGGATGAAAAACTGTTTTTT.

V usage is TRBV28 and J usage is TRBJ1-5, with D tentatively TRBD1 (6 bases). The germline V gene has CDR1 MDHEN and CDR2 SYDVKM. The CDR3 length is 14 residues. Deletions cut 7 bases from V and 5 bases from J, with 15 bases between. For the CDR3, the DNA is TGTGCCAGCATTATAACAGGGCTATATCAGCCCCAGCATTTT. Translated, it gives CASIITGLYQPQHF. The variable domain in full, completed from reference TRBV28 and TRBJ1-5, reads DVKVTQSSRYLVKRTGEKVFLECVQDMDHENMFWYRQDPGLGLRLIYFSYDVKMKEKGDIPEGYSVSREKKERFSLILESASTNQTSMYLCASIITGLYQPQHFGDGTRLSIL.

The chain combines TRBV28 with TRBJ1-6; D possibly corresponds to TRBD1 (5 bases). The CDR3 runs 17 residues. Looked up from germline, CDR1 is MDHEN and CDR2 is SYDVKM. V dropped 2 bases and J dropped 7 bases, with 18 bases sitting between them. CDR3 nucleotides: TGTGCCAGCAGTTTAGGGGCAGGACTAAGCTTCAATTCACCCCTCCACTTT. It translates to CASSLGAGLSFNSPLHF.

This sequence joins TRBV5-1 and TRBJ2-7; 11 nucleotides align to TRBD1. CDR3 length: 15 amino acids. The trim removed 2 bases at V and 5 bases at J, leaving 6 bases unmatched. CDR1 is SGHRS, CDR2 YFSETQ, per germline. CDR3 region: CASSLGTGGSHEQYF. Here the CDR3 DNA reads TGCGCCAGCAGCTTAGGGACAGGGGGGTCCCACGAGCAGTACTTC.

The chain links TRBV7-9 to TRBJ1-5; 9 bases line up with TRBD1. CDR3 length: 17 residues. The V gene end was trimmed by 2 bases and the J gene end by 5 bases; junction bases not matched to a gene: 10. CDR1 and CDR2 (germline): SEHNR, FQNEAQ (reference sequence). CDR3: CASSLWRGTGWDQPQHF. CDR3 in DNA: TGTGCCAGCAGCTTATGGCGTGGGACAGGGTGGGATCAGCCCCAGCATTTT.

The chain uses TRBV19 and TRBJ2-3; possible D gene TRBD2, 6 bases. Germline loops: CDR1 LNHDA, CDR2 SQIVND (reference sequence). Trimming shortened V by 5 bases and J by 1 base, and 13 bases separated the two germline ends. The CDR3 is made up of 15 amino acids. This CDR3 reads CASSSPGGGTDTQYF. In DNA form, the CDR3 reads TGTGCCAGTAGTTCCCCCGGGGGAGGCACAGATACGCAGTATTTT.

The CDR3 spells CASSKTGSGTQYF. The CDR3 DNA reads TGTGCCAGCAGCAAGACAGGATCTGGCACGCAGTATTTT. The rearrangement links TRBV11-3 to TRBJ2-3, with a tentative D call TRBD1 (6 bases). The CDR3 consists of 13 residues. Trimming cost V 5 bases and J 9 bases, with 15 bases left between them. Germline CDR1 is SGHNT and CDR2 is YENEEA.

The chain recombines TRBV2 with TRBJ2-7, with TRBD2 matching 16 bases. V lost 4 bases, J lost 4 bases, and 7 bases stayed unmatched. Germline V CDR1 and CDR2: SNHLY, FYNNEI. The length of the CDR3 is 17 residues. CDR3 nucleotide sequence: TGTGCCAGCAGTGGCCCGGGACTAGCGGGGGGGCTATACGAGCAGTACTTC. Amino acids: CASSGPGLAGGLYEQYF.

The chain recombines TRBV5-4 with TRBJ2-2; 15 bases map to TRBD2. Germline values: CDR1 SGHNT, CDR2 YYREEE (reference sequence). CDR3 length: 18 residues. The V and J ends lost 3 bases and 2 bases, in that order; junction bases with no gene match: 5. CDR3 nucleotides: TGTGCCAGCAGCTCCCGGACTAGCGGGGGGGTTAACACCGGGGAGCTGTTTTTT. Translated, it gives CASSSRTSGGVNTGELFF.

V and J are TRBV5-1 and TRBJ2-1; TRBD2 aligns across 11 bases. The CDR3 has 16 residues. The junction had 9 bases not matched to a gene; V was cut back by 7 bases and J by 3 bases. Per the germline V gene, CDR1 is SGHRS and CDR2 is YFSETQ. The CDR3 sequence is CASGLGGTSGYNEQFF. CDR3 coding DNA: TGCGCCAGCGGTTTGGGAGGGACTAGCGGCTACAATGAGCAGTTCTTC.

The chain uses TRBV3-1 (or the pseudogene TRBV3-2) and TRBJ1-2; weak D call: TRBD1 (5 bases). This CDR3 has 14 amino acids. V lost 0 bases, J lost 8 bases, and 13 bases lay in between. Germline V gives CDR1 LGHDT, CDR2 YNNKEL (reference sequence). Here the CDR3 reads CASSQETQGHGYTF. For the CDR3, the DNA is TGTGCCAGCAGCCAAGAAACCCAGGGTCACGGCTACACCTTC.

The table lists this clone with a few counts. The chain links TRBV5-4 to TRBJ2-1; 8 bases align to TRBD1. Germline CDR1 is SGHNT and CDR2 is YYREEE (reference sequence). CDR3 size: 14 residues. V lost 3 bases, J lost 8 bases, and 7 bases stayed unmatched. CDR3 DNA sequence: TGTGCCAGCAGCTCAGGACAGGGAAGCGATGAGCAGTTCTTC. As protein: CASSSGQGSDEQFF.

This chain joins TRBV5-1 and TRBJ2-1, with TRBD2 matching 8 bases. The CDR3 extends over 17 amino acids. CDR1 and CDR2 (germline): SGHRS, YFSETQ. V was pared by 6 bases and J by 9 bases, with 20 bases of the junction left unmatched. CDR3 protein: CASISNPGTRRGGEQFF. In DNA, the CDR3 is TGCGCCAGCATATCTAACCCCGGGACTAGAAGGGGCGGTGAGCAGTTCTTC.

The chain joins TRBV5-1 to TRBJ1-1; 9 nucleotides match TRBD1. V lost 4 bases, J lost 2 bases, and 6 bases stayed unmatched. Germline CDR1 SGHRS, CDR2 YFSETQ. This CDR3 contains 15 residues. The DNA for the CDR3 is TGCGCCAGCAGCCCTGGACAGGGGCAAAACACTGAAGCTTTCTTT. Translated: CASSPGQGQNTEAFF.

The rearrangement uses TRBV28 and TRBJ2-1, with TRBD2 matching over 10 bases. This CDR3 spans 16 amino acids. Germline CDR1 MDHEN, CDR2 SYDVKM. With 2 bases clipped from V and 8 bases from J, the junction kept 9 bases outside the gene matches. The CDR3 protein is CASSLGLAGVGDEQFF. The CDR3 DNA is TGTGCCAGCAGTTTAGGCCTAGCGGGAGTTGGCGATGAGCAGTTCTTC.

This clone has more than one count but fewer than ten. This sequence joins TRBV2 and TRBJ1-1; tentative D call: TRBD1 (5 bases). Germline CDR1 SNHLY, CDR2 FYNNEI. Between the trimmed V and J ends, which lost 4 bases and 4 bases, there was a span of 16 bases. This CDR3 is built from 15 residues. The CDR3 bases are TGTGCCAGCAGTGCGGAGGGGAGGAGCGGCACTGAAGCTTTCTTT. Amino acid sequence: CASSAEGRSGTEAFF.

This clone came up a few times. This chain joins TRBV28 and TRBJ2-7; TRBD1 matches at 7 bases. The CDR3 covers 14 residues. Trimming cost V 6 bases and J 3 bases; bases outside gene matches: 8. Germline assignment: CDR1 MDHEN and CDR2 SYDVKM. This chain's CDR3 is CASRWTGRFYEQYF. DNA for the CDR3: TGTGCCAGCAGGTGGACAGGACGCTTCTACGAGCAGTACTTC.

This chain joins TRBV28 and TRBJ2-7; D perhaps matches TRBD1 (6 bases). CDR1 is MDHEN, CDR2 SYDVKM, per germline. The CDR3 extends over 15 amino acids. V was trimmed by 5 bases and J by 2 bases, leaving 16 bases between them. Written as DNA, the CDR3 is TGTGCCAGCAGTCCCGCCTTGGGGGCAACCTACGAGCAGTACTTC. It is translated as CASSPALGATYEQYF.

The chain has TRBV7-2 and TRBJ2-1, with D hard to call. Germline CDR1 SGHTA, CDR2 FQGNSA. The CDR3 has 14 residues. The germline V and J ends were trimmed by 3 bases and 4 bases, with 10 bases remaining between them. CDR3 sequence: CASSFPGGYNEQFF. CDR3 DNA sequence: TGTGCCAGCAGCTTCCCTGGCGGTTACAATGAGCAGTTCTTC.